Listed here are 11 T cell receptor beta chains from one sample, sequenced in a study of blood T cell repertoires in COVID-19 (dated by TCRdb to between 2020 and 2021). Libraries were prepared through the immunoSEQ multiplex PCR assay. TCRdb provides this immuneACCESS table in a form limited to in-frame rearrangements. Some clones are lacking; in checked studies, under half of them reflect an unresolved V gene, and why the rest are absent is not known. The sample table holds roughly 180,000 clones, of which roughly 85% were seen once. The ten largest clones add up to 15% to 20% of the sample. Material for sequencing was PBMCs or T cells enriched from blood (not recorded which). The source is a man aged 55 to 70 who had recovered from COVID-19.

The rearrangement joins TRBV27 to TRBJ1-2, with a weak D call TRBD1 (6 bases). V dropped 6 bases and J dropped 3 bases, with 17 bases sitting between them. CDR3 length equals 15 residues. Germline lookup yields CDR1 MNHEY and CDR2 SMNVEV (reference sequence). The CDR3 bases are TGTGCCAGCAGGTCGTCCGGGGGGGCGGACTATGGCTACACCTTC. It codes for CASRSSGGADYGYTF.

This clone was detected many times. This sequence joins TRBV5-5 and TRBJ2-1; 10 bases align to TRBD1. This CDR3 region has 15 residues. CDR1 SGHKS and CDR2 YYEKEE come from the germline V gene (reference sequence). V shed 4 bases, J shed 8 bases, and the junction held 9 bases outside the gene matches. The CDR3 here is CASSIRQGAGDEQFF. In nucleotides, the CDR3 is TGTGCCAGCAGCATACGACAGGGGGCAGGGGATGAGCAGTTCTTC.

A few counts support this clone. The rearrangement links TRBV3-1 (or the pseudogene TRBV3-2) to TRBJ1-1, with D maybe TRBD1 (6 bases). Trimming cost V 6 bases and J 0 bases, with 11 bases left between them. CDR1 and CDR2 from the germline V gene are LGHDT and YNNKEL (reference sequence). The CDR3 spans 14 residues. CDR3 region: CASRSDRVNTEAFF. The CDR3 nucleotides are TGTGCCAGCAGATCGGACAGAGTGAACACTGAAGCTTTCTTT.

This rearrangement joins TRBV5-6 to TRBJ1-2, with D perhaps TRBD1 (5 bases). The germline V and J ends were trimmed by 5 bases and 4 bases, with 18 bases remaining between them. Germline CDR1 is SGHDT and CDR2 is YYEEEE. CDR3 length: 15 amino acids. The CDR3 DNA follows: TGTGCCAGCAGTTCACTTACAGGATTCGTCTATGGCTACACCTTC. It is translated as CASSSLTGFVYGYTF.

The V call is TRBV19, the J call TRBJ2-7, with 9 bases matching TRBD1. V gave up 4 bases and J gave up 6 bases; unmatched junction bases: 16. The germline V gene has CDR1 LNHDA and CDR2 SQIVND (reference sequence). The CDR3 consists of 17 residues. The DNA for the CDR3 is TGTGCCAGTAGTAAGGTCGGAGCCGGGACAGGGCATCGCGAGCAGTACTTC. Its translation is CASSKVGAGTGHREQYF.

The V call is TRBV5-6, the J call TRBJ2-3; tentatively, D is TRBD1 (6 bases). This CDR3 spans 17 amino acids. From germline, CDR1 is SGHDT and CDR2 YYEEEE. Deletions cut 4 bases from V and 2 bases from J, with 20 bases between. This chain's CDR3 is CASSPVAKQGFTDTQYF. The CDR3 coding sequence is TGTGCCAGCAGCCCAGTTGCAAAACAGGGTTTCACAGATACGCAGTATTTT.

This clone occurred a few times. V and J are TRBV9 and TRBJ2-7, with D tentatively TRBD2 (5 bases). CDR1 and CDR2 (germline): SGDLS, YYNGEE. The CDR3 is 13 amino acids. Trimming pared 4 bases from V and 5 bases from J, leaving 13 bases between. In nucleotides, the CDR3 is TGTGCCAGCAGCTCACGGACTCGCGACGAGCAGTACTTC. It yields the protein CASSSRTRDEQYF.

The chain links TRBV6-5 to TRBJ2-5; 10 positions match TRBD1. With V trimmed by 5 bases and J by 5 bases, 8 bases remained unmatched. CDR3 length: 15 amino acids. Germline CDR1 is MNHEY and CDR2 is SVGAGI. In DNA, the CDR3 is TGTGCCAGCAGTACCCGACAGGGGGCATGGGAGACCCAGTACTTC. The encoded protein is CASSTRQGAWETQYF.

The V gene is TRBV19, the J gene TRBJ1-6; D might be TRBD1 (5 bases). V was cut by 0 bases and J by 7 bases, with 16 bases left in between. In germline, CDR1 is LNHDA, CDR2 SQIVND (reference sequence). This CDR3 has 17 residues. The CDR3 sequence is CASSIDGAAADNSPLHF. For the CDR3, the DNA is TGTGCCAGTAGTATAGATGGGGCGGCGGCGGACAATTCACCCCTCCACTTT.

J is TRBJ2-3 and V is TRBV5-1; D remains ambiguous. V lost 0 bases and J lost 3, with 8 bases in between. CDR3 length: 14 residues. In germline, CDR1 is SGHRS, CDR2 YFSETQ. The CDR3 bases are TGCGCCAGCAGCTTGGAAGCTCAAACAGATACGCAGTATTTT. Amino acid sequence: CASSLEAQTDTQYF.

The chain carries TRBV28 and TRBJ1-1, with 8 bases identical to TRBD1. V shed 6 bases, J shed 6 bases, and the junction held 9 bases outside the gene matches. The CDR3 is made up of 14 amino acids. CDR1 is MDHEN and CDR2 is SYDVKM in the germline V gene. CDR3 in DNA: TGTGCCAGCAGGATTACAGGGGGATGGTCTGAAGCTTTCTTT. Translation gives CASRITGGWSEAFF.